This is a list of T cell receptor beta chains from one sample in a study of cytomegalovirus exposure and HLA in healthy donors. Method: immunoSEQ multiplex PCR; TCRdb's copy keeps in-frame clones and lacks some. The table shows around 78,000 clones, with about 78% occurring only once. Sequencing was carried out using PBMCs. The receptors originated from a male donor in good health and CMV-seronegative. CDR3s include the opening cysteine and the closing phenylalanine or tryptophan. Fields, in order: V gene, D gene, clone size, J gene, CDR3 protein, CDR3 DNA. A D gene is named only where the DNA matches it firmly. Some rows mark clone size as missing; the rest say once, few, many or name a class of expanded clone.

v_call: TRBV7-9
d_call: .
clone_size: .
j_call: TRBJ2-1
cdr3_aa: CASSLSVYNEQFF
cdr3_nt: TGTGCCAGCAGCTTAAGCGTCTACAATGAGCAGTTCTTC

v_call: TRBV6-5
d_call: TRBD1
clone_size: few
j_call: TRBJ1-1
cdr3_aa: CASSRRTGEAFF
cdr3_nt: TGTGCCAGCAGCCGCCGGACAGGGGAAGCTTTCTTT

v_call: TRBV30
d_call: TRBD2
clone_size: .
j_call: TRBJ2-1
cdr3_aa: CAWSVNLGRGGYNEQFF
cdr3_nt: TGTGCCTGGAGTGTAAATTTAGGGCGGGGGGGCTACAATGAGCAGTTCTTC

v_call: TRBV28
d_call: .
clone_size: .
j_call: TRBJ2-7
cdr3_aa: CASSLRGSYEQYF
cdr3_nt: TGTGCCAGCAGTTTGCGGGGATCCTACGAGCAGTACTTC

v_call: TRBV25-1
d_call: TRBD2
clone_size: once
j_call: TRBJ2-7
cdr3_aa: CASSGTGTSGSSYEQYF
cdr3_nt: TGTGCCAGCAGTGGGACCGGGACTAGCGGGAGCTCCTACGAGCAGTACTTC

v_call: TRBV9
d_call: .
clone_size: .
j_call: TRBJ2-7
cdr3_aa: CASSVEPISYEQYF
cdr3_nt: TGTGCCAGCAGCGTAGAGCCGATCTCCTACGAGCAGTACTTC

v_call: TRBV7-8
d_call: TRBD1
clone_size: .
j_call: TRBJ2-2
cdr3_aa: CASSFWTGSNTGELFF
cdr3_nt: TGTGCCAGCAGCTTCTGGACAGGATCGAACACCGGGGAGCTGTTTTTT

v_call: TRBV7-8
d_call: TRBD2
clone_size: .
j_call: TRBJ2-1
cdr3_aa: CASTGLAGTYNEQFF
cdr3_nt: TGTGCCAGCACCGGACTAGCGGGAACCTACAATGAGCAGTTCTTC

v_call: TRBV14
d_call: TRBD2
clone_size: .
j_call: TRBJ2-1
cdr3_aa: CASSQGLAGDGWGNEQFF
cdr3_nt: TGTGCCAGCAGCCAGGGACTAGCGGGAGACGGATGGGGCAATGAGCAGTTCTTC

v_call: TRBV30
d_call: .
clone_size: .
j_call: TRBJ2-1
cdr3_aa: CAWTAKQGSSYNEQFF
cdr3_nt: TGTGCCTGGACGGCCAAACAGGGAAGCTCCTACAATGAGCAGTTCTTC

v_call: TRBV27
d_call: .
clone_size: once
j_call: TRBJ1-1
cdr3_aa: CASSADRYTEAFF
cdr3_nt: TGTGCCAGCAGTGCTGACAGGTACACTGAAGCTTTCTTT

v_call: TRBV29-1
d_call: TRBD2
clone_size: .
j_call: TRBJ2-7
cdr3_aa: CSVEGGLDFEQYF
cdr3_nt: TGCAGCGTTGAGGGGGGACTAGACTTCGAGCAGTACTTC

v_call: TRBV5-6
d_call: TRBD1
clone_size: .
j_call: TRBJ1-1
cdr3_aa: CASSPDRVEGGTEAFF
cdr3_nt: TGTGCCAGCAGCCCCGACAGGGTGGAGGGGGGCACTGAAGCTTTCTTT

v_call: TRBV19
d_call: .
clone_size: .
j_call: TRBJ1-5
cdr3_aa: CASGEGYQPQHF
cdr3_nt: TGTGCCAGCGGCGAGGGTTATCAGCCCCAGCATTTT

v_call: TRBV5-1
d_call: .
clone_size: few
j_call: TRBJ2-2
cdr3_aa: CASSSPKAIVGGVNRGTGELFF
cdr3_nt: TGCGCCAGCAGCTCTCCTAAAGCCATTGTAGGGGGAGTGAATAGGGGAACCGGGGAGCTGTTTTTT

v_call: TRBV29-1
d_call: TRBD2
clone_size: .
j_call: TRBJ2-3
cdr3_aa: CSVVAGITDTQYF
cdr3_nt: TGCAGCGTTGTAGCGGGGATCACAGATACGCAGTATTTT

v_call: TRBV11-3
d_call: .
clone_size: .
j_call: TRBJ1-4
cdr3_aa: CASSLVSKLFF
cdr3_nt: TGTGCCAGCAGCTTAGTATCGAAACTGTTTTTT

v_call: TRBV9
d_call: .
clone_size: .
j_call: TRBJ2-2
cdr3_aa: CASSVGGANTGELFF
cdr3_nt: TGTGCCAGCAGCGTAGGGGGGGCGAACACCGGGGAGCTGTTTTTT

v_call: TRBV29-1
d_call: .
clone_size: .
j_call: TRBJ1-1
cdr3_aa: CSGAMGGLGTEAFF
cdr3_nt: TGCAGCGGCGCGATGGGGGGGCTTGGCACTGAAGCTTTCTTT

v_call: TRBV11-3
d_call: TRBD1
clone_size: .
j_call: TRBJ1-3
cdr3_aa: CASSDRGSGNTIYF
cdr3_nt: TGTGCCAGCAGCGACAGGGGTTCTGGAAACACCATATATTTT

v_call: TRBV7-9
d_call: .
clone_size: .
j_call: TRBJ1-4
cdr3_aa: CASSLNQGRYEKLFF
cdr3_nt: TGTGCCAGCAGCTTAAATCAGGGGCGGTATGAAAAACTGTTTTTT

v_call: TRBV2
d_call: .
clone_size: .
j_call: TRBJ1-3
cdr3_aa: CASSATGILNGNTIYF
cdr3_nt: TGTGCCAGCAGCGCTACAGGGATTCTTAATGGAAACACCATATATTTT

v_call: TRBV5-1
d_call: .
clone_size: once
j_call: TRBJ2-3
cdr3_aa: CASSPQGSTDTQYF
cdr3_nt: TGCGCCAGCAGCCCACAGGGTAGCACAGATACGCAGTATTTT

v_call: TRBV2
d_call: .
clone_size: .
j_call: TRBJ1-4
cdr3_aa: CASRGDNEKLFF
cdr3_nt: TGTGCCAGCAGAGGAGATAATGAAAAACTGTTTTTT

v_call: TRBV29-1
d_call: .
clone_size: .
j_call: TRBJ2-5
cdr3_aa: CSVEVSQETQYF
cdr3_nt: TGCAGCGTTGAAGTCAGTCAAGAGACCCAGTACTTC

v_call: TRBV5-1
d_call: TRBD2
clone_size: once
j_call: TRBJ2-3
cdr3_aa: CASSLAGTSGRDTQYF
cdr3_nt: TGCGCCAGCAGCTTGGCCGGGACTAGCGGGAGGGATACGCAGTATTTT

v_call: TRBV5-6
d_call: .
clone_size: .
j_call: TRBJ2-6
cdr3_aa: CASSSHRDSGANVLTF
cdr3_nt: TGTGCCAGCAGCTCACACAGGGACTCTGGGGCCAACGTCCTGACTTTC

v_call: TRBV9
d_call: TRBD2
clone_size: few
j_call: TRBJ2-1
cdr3_aa: CASSPRLAGGPEQFF
cdr3_nt: TGTGCCAGCAGCCCCAGACTAGCGGGAGGGCCGGAGCAGTTCTTC

v_call: TRBV7-9
d_call: .
clone_size: .
j_call: TRBJ1-2
cdr3_aa: CASSSVLEYGYTF
cdr3_nt: TGTGCCAGCAGCTCGGTGCTTGAGTATGGCTACACCTTC

v_call: TRBV19
d_call: .
clone_size: .
j_call: TRBJ1-2
cdr3_aa: CASSIFRERAPRGYTF
cdr3_nt: TGTGCCAGTAGTATTTTCCGGGAGAGGGCTCCGCGGGGCTACACCTTC

v_call: TRBV7-6
d_call: TRBD2
clone_size: few
j_call: TRBJ2-3
cdr3_aa: CASSLQRTSVRTDTQYF
cdr3_nt: TGTGCCAGCAGCTTACAACGGACTAGCGTTCGGACAGATACGCAGTATTTT

v_call: TRBV6-1
d_call: TRBD2
clone_size: .
j_call: TRBJ2-7
cdr3_aa: CASLLAGAYEQYF
cdr3_nt: TGTGCCAGCCTATTAGCGGGGGCCTACGAGCAGTACTTC

v_call: TRBV30
d_call: .
clone_size: .
j_call: TRBJ1-1
cdr3_aa: CAWSVGVQGTEAFF
cdr3_nt: TGTGCCTGGAGTGTAGGGGTCCAGGGCACTGAAGCTTTCTTT

v_call: TRBV5-1
d_call: TRBD1
clone_size: once
j_call: TRBJ1-4
cdr3_aa: CASSVGTASNEKLFF
cdr3_nt: TGCGCCAGCAGCGTGGGGACAGCTTCTAATGAAAAACTGTTTTTT

v_call: TRBV19
d_call: .
clone_size: .
j_call: TRBJ1-2
cdr3_aa: CASSPSAHYGYPF
cdr3_nt: TGTGCCAGTAGTCCCAGTGCCCACTATGGCTACCCCTTC

v_call: TRBV5-5
d_call: TRBD2
clone_size: once
j_call: TRBJ2-2
cdr3_aa: CASSLVIAGGPDTGELFF
cdr3_nt: TGTGCCAGCAGCTTGGTTATAGCGGGGGGGCCGGACACCGGGGAGCTGTTTTTT

v_call: TRBV28
d_call: TRBD1
clone_size: .
j_call: TRBJ1-2
cdr3_aa: CASRDVTGGPFYGYTF
cdr3_nt: TGTGCCAGCAGGGATGTGACAGGGGGCCCCTTTTATGGCTACACCTTC

v_call: TRBV4-3
d_call: .
clone_size: .
j_call: TRBJ2-7
cdr3_aa: CASSQGRDYFYEQYF
cdr3_nt: TGCGCCAGCAGCCAAGGCAGGGATTATTTCTACGAGCAGTACTTC

v_call: TRBV7-9
d_call: TRBD2
clone_size: once
j_call: TRBJ2-3
cdr3_aa: CASSLELAGATQYF
cdr3_nt: TGTGCCAGCAGCTTAGAACTAGCGGGGGCCACGCAGTATTTT

v_call: TRBV9
d_call: .
clone_size: .
j_call: TRBJ2-1
cdr3_aa: CASSVEGGGAQFF
cdr3_nt: TGTGCCAGCAGCGTAGAGGGGGGGGGCGCGCAGTTCTTC

v_call: TRBV5-1
d_call: .
clone_size: .
j_call: TRBJ2-1
cdr3_aa: CASSLSPGYNEQFF
cdr3_nt: TGCGCCAGCAGCTTGTCACCAGGGTATAATGAGCAGTTCTTC

v_call: TRBV11-2
d_call: .
clone_size: .
j_call: TRBJ1-6
cdr3_aa: CASSLGAGVSPLHF
cdr3_nt: TGTGCCAGCAGCTTAGGGGCAGGGGTGTCACCCCTCCACTTT

v_call: TRBV5-1
d_call: TRBD1
clone_size: few
j_call: TRBJ1-1
cdr3_aa: CASHRQGADTEAFF
cdr3_nt: TGCGCCAGCCACAGGCAGGGGGCTGACACTGAAGCTTTCTTT

v_call: TRBV4-2
d_call: .
clone_size: .
j_call: TRBJ2-7
cdr3_aa: CASSQEVARQGPEQYF
cdr3_nt: TGTGCCAGCAGCCAAGAGGTGGCGAGACAAGGCCCTGAGCAGTACTTC

v_call: TRBV6-1
d_call: TRBD1
clone_size: few
j_call: TRBJ2-7
cdr3_aa: CASRMDQGDWYEQYF
cdr3_nt: TGTGCCAGCAGGATGGATCAGGGGGATTGGTACGAGCAGTACTTC

v_call: TRBV2
d_call: TRBD1
clone_size: few
j_call: TRBJ2-7
cdr3_aa: CASSDSGTGTYEQYF
cdr3_nt: TGTGCCAGCAGTGACTCCGGGACAGGGACCTACGAGCAGTACTTC

v_call: TRBV4-3
d_call: TRBD1
clone_size: .
j_call: TRBJ1-1
cdr3_aa: CASSQDRGQGAVNTEAFF
cdr3_nt: TGCGCCAGCAGCCAAGACAGAGGACAGGGGGCTGTGAACACTGAAGCTTTCTTT

v_call: TRBV12-5
d_call: .
clone_size: .
j_call: TRBJ1-2
cdr3_aa: CASGLGVRDYGYTF
cdr3_nt: TGTGCTAGTGGTTTGGGGGTCCGGGACTATGGCTACACCTTC

v_call: TRBV7-8
d_call: .
clone_size: .
j_call: TRBJ1-4
cdr3_aa: CASSALGSANEKLFF
cdr3_nt: TGTGCCAGCAGTGCGTTGGGGAGCGCTAATGAAAAACTGTTTTTT

v_call: TRBV29-1
d_call: TRBD1
clone_size: .
j_call: TRBJ1-2
cdr3_aa: CSVRTGTGGVGGYPF
cdr3_nt: TGCAGCGTCCGAACCGGGACAGGGGGCGTAGGTGGCTACCCCTTC

v_call: TRBV10-2
d_call: .
clone_size: few
j_call: TRBJ1-4
cdr3_aa: CASSEPRHRVSEKLFF
cdr3_nt: TGCGCCAGCAGTGAGCCCCGTCACAGGGTCTCAGAAAAACTGTTTTTT

v_call: TRBV5-1
d_call: .
clone_size: .
j_call: TRBJ2-7
cdr3_aa: CASSLGSPYEQYF
cdr3_nt: TGCGCCAGCAGCTTGGGGAGCCCCTACGAGCAGTACTTC

v_call: TRBV6-6
d_call: .
clone_size: once
j_call: TRBJ2-7
cdr3_aa: CASSSFGQPKSYEQYF
cdr3_nt: TGTGCCAGCAGTTCCTTTGGACAGCCGAAAAGCTACGAGCAGTACTTC

v_call: TRBV7-2
d_call: TRBD1
clone_size: once
j_call: TRBJ2-3
cdr3_aa: CASSRRDRVDTQYF
cdr3_nt: TGTGCCAGCAGCCGCCGGGACAGGGTAGATACGCAGTATTTT

v_call: TRBV27
d_call: .
clone_size: .
j_call: TRBJ1-1
cdr3_aa: CASSPRGQNTEAFF
cdr3_nt: TGTGCCAGCAGTCCCCGGGGACAAAACACTGAAGCTTTCTTT

v_call: TRBV28
d_call: TRBD1
clone_size: few
j_call: TRBJ1-2
cdr3_aa: CASFGQANYGYTF
cdr3_nt: TGTGCCAGCTTTGGACAGGCTAACTATGGCTACACCTTC

v_call: TRBV6-4
d_call: .
clone_size: .
j_call: TRBJ2-2
cdr3_aa: CASSASSGGTGELFF
cdr3_nt: TGTGCCAGCAGTGCCTCAAGTGGAGGGACCGGGGAGCTGTTTTTT